This T cell receptor (beta chain) was retrieved from a study of T cell changes during pregnancy in multiple sclerosis. Trimming cost V 3 bases and J 4 bases, with 10 bases left between them. The germline V gene encodes CDR1 GTSNPN and CDR2 SVGIG (reference sequence). The CDR3 totals 12 residues. TCRdb's copy holds only in-frame clones and misses some; the assay was immunoSEQ multiplex PCR. The repertoire holds 40,000 or so clones, with 90% to 95% as singletons. The specimen was CD8+ T cells from peripheral blood mononuclear cells, collected in the third trimester of pregnancy. This TCR was sampled from a female donor with multiple sclerosis, enrolled in a pregnancy study. V gene TRBV30 combines with J gene TRBJ2-7; a possible D gene is TRBD1 (6 bases). For the CDR3, the DNA is TGTGCCTGGAGACCACAGGGATACGAGCAGTACTTC. Its translation is CAWRPQGYEQYF.